This T cell receptor beta chain was retrieved from a study of T cell responses to AZD1222 COVID-19 vaccine. General study findings and limits: Vaccine-related CD4 TCRs covered spike, predominating at 160-218 and 743-854. Recipients of AZD1222 seropositive at baseline numbered only 5 or 6.

About this clone itself: Its antigen is unidentified.

The CDR3 runs 15 residues. V dropped 6 bases and J dropped 6 bases, with 17 bases sitting between them. Germline CDR1 is SNHLY and CDR2 is FYNNEI. TCRdb keeps only in-frame clones here, not all; method: immunoSEQ multiplex PCR. The sample consists of about 120,000 clones, about nine tenths of them appearing once. Material: peripheral blood, obtained 28 days after the second AZD1222 dose. This clonotype was obtained from an adult who received the AZD1222 COVID-19 vaccine. V usage is TRBV2 and J usage is TRBJ1-4; D is unclear. In DNA form, the CDR3 reads TGTGCCAGCAGGAGGAGCGGAGGCCTTGATGAAAAACTGTTTTTT. Protein sequence: CASRRSGGLDEKLFF.